This TCR beta chain was sequenced in a study of CD8+ T cells in alopecia areata. This clone was picked up a small number of times. In each case, RNA was isolated and then reverse transcribed into cDNA as the sequencing template. Here immunoSEQ multiplex PCR was the method, and the copy in TCRdb shows in-frame clones only, minus some. This sample carries 110,000 or so clones, roughly 56% of them seen once, and the ten largest clones take 3% to 4%. Germline V gives CDR1 SGHRS, CDR2 YFSETQ. The CDR3 has 15 residues. V was trimmed by 4 bases and J by 0 bases, leaving 13 bases between them. Treatment here: oral pan-JAK inhibitor, 5-10 mg twice daily.

The clonotype originates from a human donor with alopecia areata. V usage is TRBV5-1 and J usage is TRBJ2-5; perhaps TRBD1 as D (5 bases). Specimen: CD4+ T cells sorted from blood, collected at week 24, from a patient treated with tofacitinib. CDR3 sequence (DNA): TGCGCCAGCAGCAACCAGGGAACGAACCAAGAGACCCAGTACTTC. This translates into CASSNQGTNQETQYF. The whole variable domain, remainder taken from reference TRBV5-1 and TRBJ2-5, is KAGVTQTPRYLIKTRGQQVTLSCSPISGHRSVSWYQQTPGQGLQFLFEYFSETQRNKGNFPGRFSGRQFSNSRSEMNVSTLELGDSALYLCASSNQGTNQETQYFGPGTRLLVL.